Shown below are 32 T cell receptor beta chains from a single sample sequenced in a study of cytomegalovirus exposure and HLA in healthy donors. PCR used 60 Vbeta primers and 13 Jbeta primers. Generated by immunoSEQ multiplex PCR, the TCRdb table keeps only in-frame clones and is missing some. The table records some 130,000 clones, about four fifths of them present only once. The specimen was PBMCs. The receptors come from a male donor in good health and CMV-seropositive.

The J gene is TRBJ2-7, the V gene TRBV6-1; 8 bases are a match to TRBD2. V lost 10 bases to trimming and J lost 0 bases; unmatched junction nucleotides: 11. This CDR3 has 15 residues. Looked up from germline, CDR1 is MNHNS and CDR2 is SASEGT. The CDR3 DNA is TGTGCCACTATCCGGGGGGGGGATAGCTCCTACGAGCAGTACTTC. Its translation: CATIRGGDSSYEQYF.

The CDR3 protein is CASSPSEGVGYGYTF. The CDR3 DNA reads TGTGCCAGCTCACCGAGCGAGGGAGTGGGTTATGGCTACACCTTC. The rearrangement joins TRBV18 to TRBJ1-2, with D uncertain. V lost 3 bases, J lost 5 bases, and 16 bases lay in between. This CDR3 has 15 residues. Germline values: CDR1 KGHSH, CDR2 LQKENI.

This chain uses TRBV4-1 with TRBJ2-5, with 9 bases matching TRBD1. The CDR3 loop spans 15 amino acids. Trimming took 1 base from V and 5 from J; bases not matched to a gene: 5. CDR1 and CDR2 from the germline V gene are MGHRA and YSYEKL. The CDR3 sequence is CASSQGGQGLETQYF. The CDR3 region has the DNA TGCGCCAGCAGCCAAGGGGGACAGGGACTCGAGACCCAGTACTTC.

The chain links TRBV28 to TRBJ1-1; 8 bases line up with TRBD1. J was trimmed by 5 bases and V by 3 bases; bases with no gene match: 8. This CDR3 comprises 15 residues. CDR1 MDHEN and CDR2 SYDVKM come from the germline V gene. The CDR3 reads CASSFMGQVETEAFF. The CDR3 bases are TGTGCCAGCAGTTTTATGGGACAGGTAGAGACTGAAGCTTTCTTT.

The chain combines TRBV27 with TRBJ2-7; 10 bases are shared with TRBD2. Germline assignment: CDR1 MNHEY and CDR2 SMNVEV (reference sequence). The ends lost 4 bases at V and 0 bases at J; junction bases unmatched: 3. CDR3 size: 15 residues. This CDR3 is CASSSGTSASYEQYF. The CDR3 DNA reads TGTGCCAGCAGTTCCGGGACTAGCGCCTCCTACGAGCAGTACTTC.

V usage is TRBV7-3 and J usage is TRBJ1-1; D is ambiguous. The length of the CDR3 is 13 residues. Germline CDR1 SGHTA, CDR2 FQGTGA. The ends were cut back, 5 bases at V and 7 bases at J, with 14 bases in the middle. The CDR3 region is CASSPQSGFEAFF. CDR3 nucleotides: TGTGCCAGCAGCCCCCAATCCGGGTTTGAAGCTTTCTTT. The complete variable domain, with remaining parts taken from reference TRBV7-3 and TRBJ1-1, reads GAGVSQTPSNKVTEKGKYVELRCDPISGHTALYWYRQSLGQGPEFLIYFQGTGAADDSGLPNDRFFAVRPEGSVSTLKIQRTERGDSAVYLCASSPQSGFEAFFGQGTRLTVV.

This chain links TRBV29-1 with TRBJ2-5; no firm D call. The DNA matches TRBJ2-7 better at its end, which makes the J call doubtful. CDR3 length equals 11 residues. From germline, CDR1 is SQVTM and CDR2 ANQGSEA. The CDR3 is CSVVTAYEQYF. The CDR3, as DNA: TGCAGCGTTGTCACAGCCTACGAGCAGTACTTC.

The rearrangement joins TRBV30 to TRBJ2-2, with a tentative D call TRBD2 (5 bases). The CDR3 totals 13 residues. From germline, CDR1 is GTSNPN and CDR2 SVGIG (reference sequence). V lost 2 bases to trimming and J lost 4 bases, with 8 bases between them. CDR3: CAWSSAGTGELFF. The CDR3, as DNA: TGTGCCTGGAGTAGTGCGGGCACCGGGGAGCTGTTTTTT.

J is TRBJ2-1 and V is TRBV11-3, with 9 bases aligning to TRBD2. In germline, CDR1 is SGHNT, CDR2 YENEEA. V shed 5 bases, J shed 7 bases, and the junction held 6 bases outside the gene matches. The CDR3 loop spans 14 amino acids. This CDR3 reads CASSDPSGANEQFF. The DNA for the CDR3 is TGTGCCAGCAGCGATCCTAGCGGGGCTAATGAGCAGTTCTTC.

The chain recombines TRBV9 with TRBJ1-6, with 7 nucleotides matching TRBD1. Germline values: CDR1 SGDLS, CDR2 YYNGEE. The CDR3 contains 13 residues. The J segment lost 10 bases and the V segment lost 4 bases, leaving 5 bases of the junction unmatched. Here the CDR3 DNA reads TGTGCCAGCAGCCCAGGGACAGTGTCACCCCTCCACTTT. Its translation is CASSPGTVSPLHF. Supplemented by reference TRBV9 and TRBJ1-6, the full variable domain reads DSGVTQTPKHLITATGQRVTLRCSPRSGDLSVYWYQQSLDQGLQFLIQYYNGEERAKGNILERFSAQQFPDLHSELNLSSLELGDSALYFCASSPGTVSPLHFGNGTRLTVT.

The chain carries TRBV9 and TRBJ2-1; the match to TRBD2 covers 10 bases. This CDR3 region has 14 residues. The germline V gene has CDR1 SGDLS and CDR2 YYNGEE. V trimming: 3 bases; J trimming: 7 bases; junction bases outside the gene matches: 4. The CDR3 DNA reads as TGTGCCAGCAGCGCTAGCGGGGGCCGGAATGAGCAGTTCTTC. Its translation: CASSASGGRNEQFF. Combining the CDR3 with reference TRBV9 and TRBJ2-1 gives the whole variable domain DSGVTQTPKHLITATGQRVTLRCSPRSGDLSVYWYQQSLDQGLQFLIQYYNGEERAKGNILERFSAQQFPDLHSELNLSSLELGDSALYFCASSASGGRNEQFFGPGTRLTVL.

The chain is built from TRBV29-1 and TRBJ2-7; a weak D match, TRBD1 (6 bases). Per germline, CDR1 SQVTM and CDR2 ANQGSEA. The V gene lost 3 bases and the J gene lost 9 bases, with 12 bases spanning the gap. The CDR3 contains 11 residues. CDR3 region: CSVDEATGQYF. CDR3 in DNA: TGCAGCGTTGACGAGGCGACAGGGCAGTACTTC.

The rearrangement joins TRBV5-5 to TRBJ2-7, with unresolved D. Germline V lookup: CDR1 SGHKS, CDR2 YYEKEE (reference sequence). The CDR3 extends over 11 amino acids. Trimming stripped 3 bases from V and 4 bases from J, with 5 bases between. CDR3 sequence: CASSSVYEQYF. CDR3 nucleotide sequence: TGTGCCAGCAGCTCCGTATACGAGCAGTACTTC.

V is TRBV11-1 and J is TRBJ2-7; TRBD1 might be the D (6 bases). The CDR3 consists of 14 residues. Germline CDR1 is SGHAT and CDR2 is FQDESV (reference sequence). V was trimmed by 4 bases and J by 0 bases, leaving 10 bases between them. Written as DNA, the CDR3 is TGTGCCAGCAGCTCAGGGGACGGCTCCTACGAGCAGTACTTC. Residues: CASSSGDGSYEQYF.

The CDR3 region is CAIRREAYEQYF. The DNA for the CDR3 is TGTGCCATTCGACGGGAAGCCTACGAGCAGTACTTC. The chain joins TRBV10-3 to TRBJ2-7; D possibly corresponds to TRBD2 (5 bases). This CDR3 is built from 12 residues. V dropped 9 bases and J dropped 2 bases, with 11 bases sitting between them. CDR1 and CDR2 from the germline V gene are ENHRY and SYGVKD.

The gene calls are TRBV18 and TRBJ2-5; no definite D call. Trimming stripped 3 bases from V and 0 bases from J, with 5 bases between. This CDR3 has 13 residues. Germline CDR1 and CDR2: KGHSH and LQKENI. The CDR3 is CASSPADQETQYF. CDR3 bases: TGTGCCAGCTCACCGGCGGACCAAGAGACCCAGTACTTC.

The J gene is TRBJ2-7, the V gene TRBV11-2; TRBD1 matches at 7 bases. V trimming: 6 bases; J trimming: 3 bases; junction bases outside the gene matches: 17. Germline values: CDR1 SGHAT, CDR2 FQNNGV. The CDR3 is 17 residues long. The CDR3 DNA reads TGTGCCAGCAGAAATAAGGGGGCTCCCCTCCTTAACTACGAGCAGTACTTC. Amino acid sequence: CASRNKGAPLLNYEQYF.

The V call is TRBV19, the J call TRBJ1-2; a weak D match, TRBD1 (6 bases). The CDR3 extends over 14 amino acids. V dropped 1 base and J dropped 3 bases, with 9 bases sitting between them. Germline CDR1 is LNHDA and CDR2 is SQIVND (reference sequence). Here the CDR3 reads CASSIGDTHYGYTF. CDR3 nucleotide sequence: TGTGCCAGTAGTATAGGGGACACCCACTATGGCTACACCTTC.

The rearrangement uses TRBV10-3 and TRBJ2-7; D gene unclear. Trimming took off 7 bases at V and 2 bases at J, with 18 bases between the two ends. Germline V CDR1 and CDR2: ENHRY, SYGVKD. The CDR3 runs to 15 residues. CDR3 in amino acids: CAINSGSPQTYEQYF. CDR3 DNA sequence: TGTGCCATCAACTCCGGGTCCCCTCAAACCTACGAGCAGTACTTC.

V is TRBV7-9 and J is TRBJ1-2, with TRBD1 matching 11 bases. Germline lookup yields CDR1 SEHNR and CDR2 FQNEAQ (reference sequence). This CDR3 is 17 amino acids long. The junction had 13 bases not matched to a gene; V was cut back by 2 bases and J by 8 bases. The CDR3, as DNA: TGTGCCAGCAGCTTATTCGGGGGGACAGGGGGGCGCCTGGGCTACACCTTC. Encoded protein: CASSLFGGTGGRLGYTF.

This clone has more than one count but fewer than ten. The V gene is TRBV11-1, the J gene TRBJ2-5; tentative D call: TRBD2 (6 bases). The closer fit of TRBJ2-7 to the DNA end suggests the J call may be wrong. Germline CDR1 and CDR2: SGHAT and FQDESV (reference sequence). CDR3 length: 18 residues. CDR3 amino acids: CASSPERGLRGPSYEQYF. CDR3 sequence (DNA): TGTGCCAGCAGCCCCGAACGGGGTCTGCGGGGACCCTCCTACGAGCAGTACTTC.

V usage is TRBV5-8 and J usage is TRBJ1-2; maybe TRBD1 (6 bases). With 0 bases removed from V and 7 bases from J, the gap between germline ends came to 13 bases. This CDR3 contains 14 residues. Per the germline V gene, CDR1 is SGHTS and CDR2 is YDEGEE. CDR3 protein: CASSLAWTDCGYTF. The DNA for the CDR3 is TGTGCCAGCAGCTTGGCATGGACAGACTGTGGCTACACCTTC.

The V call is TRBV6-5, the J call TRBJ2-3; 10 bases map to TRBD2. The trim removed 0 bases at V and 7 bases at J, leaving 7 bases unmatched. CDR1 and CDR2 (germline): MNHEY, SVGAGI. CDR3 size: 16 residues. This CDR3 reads CASSYSPRTSGNTQYF. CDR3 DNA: TGTGCCAGCAGTTACTCGCCCCGGACTAGCGGTAATACGCAGTATTTT.

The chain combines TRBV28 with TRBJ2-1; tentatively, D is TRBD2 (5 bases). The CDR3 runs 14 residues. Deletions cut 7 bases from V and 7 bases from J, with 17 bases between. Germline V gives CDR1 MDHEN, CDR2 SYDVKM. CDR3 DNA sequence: TGTGCCAGCACTCGGTACGCGGGTTGGAATGAGCAGTTCTTC. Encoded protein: CASTRYAGWNEQFF.

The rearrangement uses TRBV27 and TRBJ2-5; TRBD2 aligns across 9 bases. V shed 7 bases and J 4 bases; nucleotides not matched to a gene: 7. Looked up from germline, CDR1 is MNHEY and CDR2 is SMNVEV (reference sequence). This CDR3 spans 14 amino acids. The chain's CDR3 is CASKVRGGGETQYF. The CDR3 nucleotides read TGTGCCAGCAAAGTGCGGGGGGGCGGAGAGACCCAGTACTTC.

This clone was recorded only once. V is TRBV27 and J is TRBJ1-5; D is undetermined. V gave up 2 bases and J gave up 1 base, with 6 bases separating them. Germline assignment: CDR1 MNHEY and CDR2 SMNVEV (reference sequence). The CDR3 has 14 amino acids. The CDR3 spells CASSLVRSNQPQHF. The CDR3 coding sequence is TGTGCCAGCAGTTTAGTACGGAGCAATCAGCCCCAGCATTTT.

The CDR3 here is CASSTAFWAGPDEQYF. CDR3 nucleotides: TGTGCCAGCAGCACGGCCTTTTGGGCAGGGCCCGACGAGCAGTACTTC. The chain links TRBV27 to TRBJ2-7, with D possibly TRBD1 on 5 matching bases. This CDR3 region has 16 residues. CDR1 MNHEY and CDR2 SMNVEV come from the germline V gene (reference sequence). V dropped 6 bases and J dropped 5 bases, with 23 bases sitting between them.

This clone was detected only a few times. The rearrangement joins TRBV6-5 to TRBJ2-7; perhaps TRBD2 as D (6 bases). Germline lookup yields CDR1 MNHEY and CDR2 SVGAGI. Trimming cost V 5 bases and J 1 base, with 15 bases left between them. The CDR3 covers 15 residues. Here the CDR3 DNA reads TGTGCCAGCAGTCATGGACACGGAGGGTCCTACGAGCAGTACTTC. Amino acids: CASSHGHGGSYEQYF.

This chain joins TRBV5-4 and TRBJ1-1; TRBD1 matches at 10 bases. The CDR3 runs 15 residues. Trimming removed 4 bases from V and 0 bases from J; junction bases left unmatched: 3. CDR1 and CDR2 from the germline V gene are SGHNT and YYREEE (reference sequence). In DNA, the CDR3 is TGTGCCAGCAGCACGGGACAGGGGATGAACACTGAAGCTTTCTTT. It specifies CASSTGQGMNTEAFF.

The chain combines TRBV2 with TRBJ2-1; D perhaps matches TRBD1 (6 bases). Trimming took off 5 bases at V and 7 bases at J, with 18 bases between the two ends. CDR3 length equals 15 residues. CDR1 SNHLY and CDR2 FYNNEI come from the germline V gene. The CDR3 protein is CASSREGTGWNEQFF. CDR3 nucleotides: TGTGCCAGCAGTCGTGAGGGAACAGGGTGGAATGAGCAGTTCTTC.

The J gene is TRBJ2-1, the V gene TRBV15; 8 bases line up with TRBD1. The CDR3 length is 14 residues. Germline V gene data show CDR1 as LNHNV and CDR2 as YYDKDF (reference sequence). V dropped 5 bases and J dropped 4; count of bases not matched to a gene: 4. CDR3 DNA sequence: TGTGCCACCAGCGGAAGACAGGGGTACAATGAGCAGTTCTTC. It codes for CATSGRQGYNEQFF.

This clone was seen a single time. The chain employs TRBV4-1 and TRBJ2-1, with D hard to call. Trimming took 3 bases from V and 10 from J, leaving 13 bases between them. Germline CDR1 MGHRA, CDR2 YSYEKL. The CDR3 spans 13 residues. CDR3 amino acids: CASSHPLGEEQFF. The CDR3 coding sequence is TGCGCCAGCAGCCACCCTCTCGGTGAGGAGCAGTTCTTC.